The clone carrying this T cell receptor beta chain has only one observation. This specimen includes other DNA sequences encoding the same CDR3. These data originate in a study of control samples from healthy donors and cancer patients. Clones were sequenced by immunoSEQ multiplex PCR, and TCRdb holds only the in-frame ones, with some missing. The profile shows 150,000 to 200,000 clones, under 95% of them singletons. V dropped 0 bases and J dropped 1 base, with 3 bases sitting between them. The CDR3 is 13 amino acids. Germline values: CDR1 MNHNS, CDR2 SASEGT. V and J are TRBV6-1 and TRBJ1-1; D is unresolved. The TCR originated in a woman younger than 30 in good health. What was sequenced was blood. The CDR3 loop reads CASSEAGNTEAFF. The CDR3 DNA reads as TGTGCCAGCAGTGAAGCAGGGAACACTGAAGCTTTCTTT.